One and the same sample provided the 20 T cell receptor beta chains below, sequenced in a study of identical twins. TCRdb reprocessed the 5' RACE reads with MiXCR, giving one entry per CDR3 protein. The sample has 200,000 to 300,000 distinct CDR3 sequences, approximately 7% seen once. The same sample was also used in a study of yellow fever vaccine responses in identical twins.

Sequencing used memory (CD45RO+) T cells sorted from blood. The receptors come from a woman aged 18-35 years in good health.

This clonotype was seen ten or more times. The chain is built from TRBV5-1 and TRBJ2-3; weak D call: TRBD1 (6 bases). This CDR3 has 14 amino acids. Germline assignment: CDR1 SGHRS and CDR2 YFSETQ. V lost 1 base and J 2 bases, leaving 8 bases between the germline ends. DNA for the CDR3: TGCGCCAGCAGCTTGAGGACAGTCACAGATACGCAGTATTTT. Amino acid sequence: CASSLRTVTDTQYF.

V and J are TRBV7-2 and TRBJ2-2, with 7 bases fitting TRBD2. Germline CDR1 SGHTA, CDR2 FQGNSA. The V and J ends lost 5 bases and 5 bases, in that order; junction bases with no gene match: 8. The CDR3 loop spans 15 amino acids. CDR3 sequence reads: CASSRGVGVTGELFF. The CDR3 DNA is TGTGCCAGCAGCCGGGGGGTTGGGGTTACCGGGGAGCTGTTTTTT.

This clonotype was picked up a small number of times. The rearrangement links TRBV7-6 to TRBJ2-2; D is unclear. The CDR3 covers 13 residues. Germline values: CDR1 SGHVS, CDR2 FNYEAQ. V shed 5 bases and J shed 3 bases, with 7 bases lying between them. The CDR3: CASSKSDTGELFF. The CDR3 DNA reads as TGTGCCAGCAGCAAAAGTGACACCGGGGAGCTGTTTTTT.

This clonotype came up a few times. The chain joins TRBV3-1 to TRBJ2-1, with D perhaps matching TRBD1 (6 bases). CDR1 and CDR2 (germline): LGHDT, YNNKEL (reference sequence). The CDR3 loop spans 15 amino acids. Trimming removed 0 bases from V and 9 bases from J, with 15 bases in between. The CDR3 here is CASSQDWAGASEQFF. The CDR3 bases are TGTGCCAGCAGCCAAGATTGGGCAGGGGCGAGTGAGCAGTTCTTC.

This clonotype showed up many times. The CDR3 nucleotides read TGTGCCACCAAGCCTGCGGGGATGAACACTGAAGCTTTCTTT. Amino acid sequence: CATKPAGMNTEAFF. The chain has TRBV9 and TRBJ1-1, with no clear D. The CDR3 sequence is 14 residues long. V dropped 9 bases and J dropped 0 bases, with 15 bases sitting between them. Germline V CDR1 and CDR2: SGDLS, YYNGEE.

This clonotype was seen repeatedly, ten times or more. The genes are TRBV7-8 and TRBJ2-1, with D possibly being TRBD2 (5 bases). V was trimmed by 3 bases and J by 6 bases, leaving 12 bases between them. CDR1 is SGHVS, CDR2 FQNEAQ, per germline. CDR3 size: 14 residues. DNA of the CDR3: TGTGCCAGCAGCTTTGGGAGCCATCGCAATGAGCAGTTCTTC. It specifies CASSFGSHRNEQFF. The full variable domain, with the rest looked up from reference TRBV7-8 and TRBJ2-1, is GAGVSQSPRYKVAKRGQDVALRCDPISGHVSLFWYQQALGQGPEFLTYFQNEAQLDKSGLPSDRFFAERPEGSVSTLKIQRTQQEDSAVYLCASSFGSHRNEQFFGPGTRLTVL.

The J gene is TRBJ2-5, the V gene TRBV3-1, with 8 bases aligning to TRBD1. The length of the CDR3 is 17 residues. With V trimmed by 0 bases and J by 5 bases, 11 bases remained unmatched. From germline, CDR1 is LGHDT and CDR2 YNNKEL (reference sequence). The CDR3 sequence: CASSQDYSDRAGETQYF. CDR3 bases: TGTGCCAGCAGCCAAGATTACTCGGACAGGGCTGGGGAGACCCAGTACTTC.

Many counts were recorded for this clonotype. This chain connects TRBV9 to TRBJ2-2, with no clear D. This CDR3 comprises 12 residues. V was cut by 0 bases and J by 7 bases, with 4 bases left in between. The germline V gene has CDR1 SGDLS and CDR2 YYNGEE. The CDR3 DNA sequence: TGTGCCAGCAGCGTAGTGGGCGGGGAGCTGTTTTTT. This codes for CASSVVGGELFF.

This clonotype came up a few times. The V call is TRBV11-1, the J call TRBJ2-2, with 9 bases aligning to TRBD2. The germline gives CDR1 SGHAT, CDR2 FQDESV (reference sequence). With V trimmed by 8 bases and J by 4 bases, 17 bases remained unmatched. This CDR3 comprises 18 residues. CDR3 protein: CASVHETYLAGTTGELFF. The CDR3 region has the DNA TGTGCCAGCGTACACGAGACCTATCTAGCGGGAACCACCGGGGAGCTGTTTTTT.

This clonotype has more than one count but fewer than ten. The J gene is TRBJ1-2, the V gene TRBV25-1; D possibly corresponds to TRBD1 (5 bases). V gave up 3 bases and J gave up 1 base, with 9 bases separating them. CDR3 length equals 14 residues. Germline V gives CDR1 MGHDK, CDR2 SYGVNS. The CDR3 spells CASSERTINYGYTF. The DNA for the CDR3 is TGTGCCAGCAGTGAGAGGACAATTAACTATGGCTACACCTTC.

In this sample, this clonotype turned up many times. The rearrangement uses TRBV6-2 or TRBV6-3 and TRBJ2-3; D may be TRBD2 (6 bases). This CDR3 region has 15 residues. The germline V and J ends were trimmed by 2 bases and 1 base, with 10 bases remaining between them. Germline loops: CDR1 MNHEY, CDR2 SVGEGT. The CDR3: CASSYQRAGTDTQYF. DNA for the CDR3: TGTGCCAGCAGTTACCAGCGGGCCGGCACAGATACGCAGTATTTT.

This clonotype was counted only a few times. The rearrangement links TRBV6-1 to TRBJ2-3; 14 positions agree with TRBD2. The V gene's germline CDR1 is MNHNS and CDR2 SASEGT. V shed 6 bases, J shed 7 bases, and the junction held 9 bases outside the gene matches. The length of the CDR3 is 16 residues. CDR3 sequence: CASSPGTSGGGNTQYF. DNA for the CDR3: TGTGCCAGCAGCCCCGGGACTAGCGGGGGAGGGAATACGCAGTATTTT.

There are a few counts of this clonotype. CDR3 loop: CASTGLNMNTEAFF. The DNA for the CDR3 is TGTGCCAGCACCGGACTCAACATGAACACTGAAGCTTTCTTT. This chain joins TRBV5-5 and TRBJ1-1; D ambiguous. CDR3 length: 14 residues. The germline V and J ends were trimmed by 6 bases and 0 bases, with 12 bases remaining between them. Germline-derived CDR1 and CDR2 are SGHKS and YYEKEE (reference sequence).

The chain carries TRBV3-1 and TRBJ2-7; a weak D match, TRBD2 (5 bases). The CDR3 runs 14 residues. CDR1 is LGHDT, CDR2 YNNKEL, per germline (reference sequence). The germline V and J ends were trimmed by 1 base and 6 bases, with 13 bases remaining between them. The CDR3 DNA follows: TGTGCCAGCAGCCAAGGCCCTGGAGGACCCGAGCAGTACGTC. It yields the protein CASSQGPGGPEQYV.

This clonotype turned up a few times. The chain combines TRBV5-6 with TRBJ2-2; D may be TRBD1 (5 bases). Trimming removed 0 bases from V and 7 bases from J, with 13 bases in between. Per germline, CDR1 SGHDT and CDR2 YYEEEE. The CDR3 totals 15 residues. The CDR3 nucleotides read TGTGCCAGCAGCTTGGGGCTCAGGGCGGTCGGGGAGCTGTTTTTT. Its translation is CASSLGLRAVGELFF.

The chain couples TRBV5-6 to TRBJ1-1; 7 positions match TRBD1. There are 15 residues in the CDR3. After removal of 3 bases from V and 5 bases from J, the junction contained 10 bases not matched to a gene. CDR1 is SGHDT, CDR2 YYEEEE, per germline. The CDR3 protein is CASSWDIQGRTEAFF. CDR3 nucleotides: TGTGCCAGCAGCTGGGACATACAGGGGAGGACTGAAGCTTTCTTT.

This clonotype was seen at least ten times. The rearrangement joins TRBV11-2 to TRBJ1-2; D not certain. V was cut by 5 bases and J by 3 bases, with 10 bases left in between. Germline loops: CDR1 SGHAT, CDR2 FQNNGV. The CDR3 has 13 residues. The CDR3 spells CASSLGEYYGYTF. The CDR3 coding sequence is TGTGCCAGCAGCCTTGGGGAATACTATGGCTACACCTTC.

This clonotype came up many times. The V call is TRBV11-2, the J call TRBJ2-1; 9 positions agree with TRBD2. Germline assignment: CDR1 SGHAT and CDR2 FQNNGV. The CDR3 totals 14 residues. V was clipped by 1 base and J by 7 bases; unmatched bases: 2. CDR3 protein: CASSLVLAGNEQFF. The CDR3 DNA follows: TGTGCCAGCAGCTTAGTCCTAGCGGGGAATGAGCAGTTCTTC.

The sample holds many counts of this clonotype. The rearrangement uses TRBV28 and TRBJ2-7; unclear D gene. The CDR3 is 17 residues long. Deletions cut 6 bases from V and 7 bases from J, with 28 bases between. Germline V gene sequence: CDR1 MDHEN, CDR2 SYDVKM. CDR3 nucleotides: TGTGCCAGCAGCAATCCCCCTCAAGCCCGCAATTCCTTGGAGCAGTACTTC. Translating gives CASSNPPQARNSLEQYF. The entire variable domain, with the rest obtained from reference TRBV28 and TRBJ2-7, is as follows: DVKVTQSSRYLVKRTGEKVFLECVQDMDHENMFWYRQDPGLGLRLIYFSYDVKMKEKGDIPEGYSVSREKKERFSLILESASTNQTSMYLCASSNPPQARNSLEQYFGPGTRLTVT.

There are a few counts of this clonotype. The V call is TRBV6-5, the J call TRBJ1-4, with no clear D. Germline CDR1 and CDR2: MNHEY and SVGAGI. The CDR3 sequence is 14 residues long. Between the trimmed V and J ends, which lost 0 bases and 8 bases, there was a span of 10 bases. CDR3 amino acids: CASSYSASLEKLFF. In DNA form, the CDR3 reads TGTGCCAGCAGTTACTCCGCCTCTCTGGAAAAACTGTTTTTT.